What follows are 22 T cell receptor beta chains derived from one specimen sequenced in a study of beta chain features in type 1 diabetes. Study-level results: In every one of the four CD4+ subsets, TCRB CDR3s were moderately but significantly shorter in Type 1 diabetes patients.

As every portion of the isolated RNA was reverse transcribed, the sequencing read expressed TCRB transcripts. Clones were read by immunoSEQ multiplex PCR, and TCRdb kept only the in-frame ones, dropping some. The table lists hundreds of thousands of clones, more than 12% of them singletons, with less than 0.04% in the top ten. Which antigens these TCRs recognize remains unknown. Sequences were obtained from naive CD4+ T cells from blood. Receptors were obtained from a man aged 18 to 35 with type 1 diabetes.

This clone was picked up a small number of times. The gene calls are TRBV27 and TRBJ2-4; D is perhaps TRBD1 or TRBD2 (8 bases each). The CDR3 length is 16 residues. Looked up from germline, CDR1 is MNHEY and CDR2 is SMNVEV (reference sequence). Trimming took off 5 bases at V and 9 bases at J, with 23 bases between the two ends. The CDR3 reads CASSQLRTGTRSIQYF. CDR3 coding DNA: TGTGCCAGCAGTCAACTACGGACAGGGACTAGGAGCATTCAGTACTTC.

The chain carries TRBV30 and TRBJ1-3, with a weak D call TRBD1 (6 bases). Germline loops: CDR1 GTSNPN, CDR2 SVGIG (reference sequence). The CDR3 runs 16 residues. V was cut by 2 bases and J by 0 bases, with 14 bases left in between. CDR3 amino acids: CAWSSPWTASGNTIYF. CDR3 bases: TGTGCCTGGAGTTCACCCTGGACAGCCTCTGGAAACACCATATATTTT.

A note on this clone: This same CDR3 is encoded by further DNA sequences in the sample. V gene TRBV9 combines with J gene TRBJ2-3; D gene uncertain. The V gene lost 0 bases and the J gene lost 2 bases, with 4 bases spanning the gap. Germline assignment: CDR1 SGDLS and CDR2 YYNGEE. The CDR3 is 13 residues long. The chain's CDR3 is CASSVVSTDTQYF. The CDR3 nucleotides read TGTGCCAGCAGCGTAGTATCCACAGATACGCAGTATTTT.

This chain's CDR3 is CASSEMQGYHEQYF. In DNA, the CDR3 is TGTGCCAGCAGTGAGATGCAGGGGTACCACGAGCAGTACTTC. This chain links TRBV2 with TRBJ2-7; possibly TRBD1 for D (6 bases). The CDR3 extends over 14 amino acids. Per the germline V gene, CDR1 is SNHLY and CDR2 is FYNNEI. V was cut by 3 bases and J by 5 bases, with 14 bases left in between.

This clone has more than one count but fewer than ten. The chain uses TRBV9 and TRBJ2-3; D is unresolved. The CDR3 is made up of 13 amino acids. From germline, CDR1 is SGDLS and CDR2 YYNGEE. V was cut by 3 bases and J by 4 bases, with 9 bases left in between. DNA for the CDR3: TGTGCCAGCAGCGCCCCGGCCGCAGATACGCAGTATTTT. This gives the protein CASSAPAADTQYF.

The chain couples TRBV7-2 to TRBJ2-7, with D possibly TRBD1 on 5 matching bases. The CDR3 length is 13 residues. The germline V and J ends were trimmed by 6 bases and 2 bases, with 11 bases remaining between them. Germline V lookup: CDR1 SGHTA, CDR2 FQGNSA. The CDR3 protein is CASRAGSPYEQYF. The CDR3 coding sequence is TGTGCCAGCAGAGCAGGGTCTCCCTACGAGCAGTACTTC.

The DNA of the CDR3 is TGTGCCAGCGGAGGGAAGACCCAGTACTTC. Its translation is CASGGKTQYF. This chain joins TRBV6-6 and TRBJ2-5; tentative D call: TRBD2 (6 bases). V lost 8 bases and J lost 6, with 7 bases in between. Germline V gene sequence: CDR1 MNHNY, CDR2 SVGAGI (reference sequence). The CDR3 is made up of 10 amino acids.

This clone was found a few times. This chain uses TRBV5-1 with TRBJ2-3; D not resolved. CDR1 is SGHRS, CDR2 YFSETQ, per germline. Trimming pared 0 bases from V and 2 bases from J, leaving 13 bases between. This CDR3 has 16 residues. Here the CDR3 DNA reads TGCGCCAGCAGCTTGGGAGTTAGTGGCGACACAGATACGCAGTATTTT. Its protein is CASSLGVSGDTDTQYF.

The CDR3 bases are TGTGCCAGCTCACCTATAACGAGTGGGGCCAACGTCCTGACTTTC. It yields the protein CASSPITSGANVLTF. V usage is TRBV18 and J usage is TRBJ2-6; the D is unclear. V shed 3 bases and J shed 3 bases, with 9 bases lying between them. There are 15 residues in the CDR3. The germline V gene has CDR1 KGHSH and CDR2 LQKENI.

The J gene is TRBJ1-2, the V gene TRBV6-5; weak D call: TRBD1 (5 bases). There are 15 residues in the CDR3. The germline V gene has CDR1 MNHEY and CDR2 SVGAGI. Trimming removed 3 bases from V and 3 bases from J, with 14 bases in between. The CDR3 region is CASSYRRQGDYGYTF. CDR3 bases: TGTGCCAGCAGTTATCGCCGCCAGGGAGACTATGGCTACACCTTC.

V gene TRBV30 combines with J gene TRBJ2-7; tentatively, D is TRBD1 or TRBD2 (5 bases each). Germline lookup yields CDR1 GTSNPN and CDR2 SVGIG (reference sequence). This CDR3 comprises 12 residues. Trimming left V 0 bases short and J 6 bases short, with 9 bases between. The CDR3 sequence is CAWSVTGGEQYF. CDR3 bases: TGTGCCTGGAGTGTAACTGGGGGCGAGCAGTACTTC.

This clone has a handful of counts. V is TRBV6-6 and J is TRBJ1-4; 10 bases fit TRBD1. Germline CDR1 and CDR2: MNHNY and SVGAGI (reference sequence). V trimming: 6 bases; J trimming: 7 bases; junction bases outside the gene matches: 8. The CDR3 runs to 15 residues. CDR3 DNA sequence: TGTGCCAGCAGCCTTCCCGGGACAGGGGTTGAAAAACTGTTTTTT. It is translated as CASSLPGTGVEKLFF.

The J gene is TRBJ1-3, the V gene TRBV6-6; D is ambiguous. Germline CDR1 MNHNY, CDR2 SVGAGI (reference sequence). CDR3 size: 12 residues. V shed 7 bases and J shed 3 bases, with 7 bases lying between them. CDR3 loop: CASTVLGNTIYF. For the CDR3, the DNA is TGTGCCAGCACGGTTCTTGGAAACACCATATATTTT.

To note about this clone: The same CDR3 is also encoded by other DNA sequences in this sample. This rearrangement joins TRBV7-2 to TRBJ2-5; 8 bases are a match to TRBD1. The CDR3 is 13 residues long. Germline assignment: CDR1 SGHTA and CDR2 FQGNSA. V gave up 5 bases and J gave up 2 bases; unmatched junction bases: 1. DNA of the CDR3: TGTGCCAGCAGCCGGGACAGGCAAGAGACCCAGTACTTC. The encoded protein is CASSRDRQETQYF.

The rearrangement links TRBV28 to TRBJ2-7; maybe TRBD2 (7 bases). The germline V gene encodes CDR1 MDHEN and CDR2 SYDVKM. V gave up 6 bases and J gave up 7 bases, with 22 bases separating them. This CDR3 is 15 amino acids long. CDR3 sequence reads: CASRGGGRPPDEQYF. The CDR3 DNA follows: TGTGCCAGCAGGGGAGGGGGGCGACCTCCCGATGAGCAGTACTTC.

V is TRBV6-5 and J is TRBJ1-4; D possibly corresponds to TRBD1 (5 bases). Germline V gives CDR1 MNHEY, CDR2 SVGAGI. The CDR3 has 15 amino acids. V was pared by 0 bases and J by 6 bases, with 11 bases between. Here the CDR3 reads CASSYSAGKDEKLFF. DNA for the CDR3: TGTGCCAGCAGTTACTCGGCAGGGAAGGATGAAAAACTGTTTTTT.

As to this clone: Other nucleotide sequences from this sample produce the same CDR3. The rearrangement joins TRBV9 to TRBJ2-3; D not certain. Trimming stripped 2 bases from V and 2 bases from J, with 12 bases between. This CDR3 is built from 15 residues. Germline CDR1 is SGDLS and CDR2 is YYNGEE. The CDR3 sequence: CASSVLAGVTDTQYF. CDR3 bases: TGTGCCAGCAGCGTTCTGGCAGGAGTCACAGATACGCAGTATTTT.

There are a few counts of this clone. The genes are TRBV28 and TRBJ1-3; D possibly corresponds to TRBD1 (6 bases). Trimming removed 3 bases at V and 4 bases at J, with 16 bases between. The CDR3 runs 16 residues. Germline CDR1 reads MDHEN; CDR2 reads SYDVKM. CDR3 nucleotides: TGTGCCAGCAGTTTCGCATTGAACAGGGCCGGAAACACCATATATTTT. This encodes CASSFALNRAGNTIYF.

The V gene is TRBV9, the J gene TRBJ2-1, with TRBD2 matching 11 bases. Trimming at V came to 0 bases and at J to 0 bases, leaving 5 bases not matched to a gene. CDR1 is SGDLS, CDR2 YYNGEE, per germline. This CDR3 contains 18 residues. CDR3 loop: CASSVVTSGTGSYNEQFF. CDR3 coding DNA: TGTGCCAGCAGCGTAGTGACTAGCGGGACGGGCTCCTACAATGAGCAGTTCTTC.

Only a few counts were recorded for this clone. The gene calls are TRBV30 and TRBJ1-2; D remains unclear. V dropped 3 bases and J dropped 4 bases, with 12 bases sitting between them. The CDR3 is 13 residues long. Germline V lookup: CDR1 GTSNPN, CDR2 SVGIG (reference sequence). CDR3 bases: TGTGCCTGGAGGGACTGGGGATTCTATGGCTACACCTTC. Its translation: CAWRDWGFYGYTF.

A few counts support this clone. In the same sample, other DNA sequences code for this CDR3. The chain links TRBV9 to TRBJ2-1; possible D gene TRBD1, 5 bases. V was trimmed by 0 bases and J by 0 bases, leaving 7 bases between them. The CDR3 length is 15 residues. Germline V lookup: CDR1 SGDLS, CDR2 YYNGEE. DNA of the CDR3: TGTGCCAGCAGCGTAGGGCAGGGCTCCTACAATGAGCAGTTCTTC. Its protein product is CASSVGQGSYNEQFF.

This clone turned up a few times. The chain has TRBV5-6 and TRBJ2-7; 7 nucleotides align to TRBD1. V was pared by 4 bases and J by 4 bases, with 5 bases of the junction left unmatched. Germline CDR1 and CDR2: SGHDT and YYEEEE. The CDR3 covers 13 residues. CDR3 nucleotides: TGTGCCAGCAGCCAAGACAGGGCTTACGAGCAGTACTTC. Translating it yields CASSQDRAYEQYF.